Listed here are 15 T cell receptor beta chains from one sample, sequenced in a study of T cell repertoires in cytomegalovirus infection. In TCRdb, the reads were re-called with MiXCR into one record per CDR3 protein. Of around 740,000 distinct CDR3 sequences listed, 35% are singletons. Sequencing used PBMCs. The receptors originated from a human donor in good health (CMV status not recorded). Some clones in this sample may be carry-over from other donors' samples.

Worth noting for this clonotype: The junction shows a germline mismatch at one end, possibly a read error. CDR3 DNA: TGTGCCAGCAGCCTCCATTACAGTCCTGAAGATTACTTC. It codes for CASSLHYSPEDYF. V usage is TRBV7-2 and J usage is TRBJ1-1; D unclear. Germline V gene lookup returns CDR1 SGHTA and CDR2 FQGNSA. The CDR3 sequence is 13 residues long. Using reference TRBV7-2 and TRBJ1-1 for the parts outside the CDR3, the full variable domain is GAGVSQSPSNKVTEKGKDVELRCDPISGHTALYWYRQSLGQGLEFLIYFQGNSAPDKSGLPSDRFSAERTGGSVSTLTIQRTQQEDSAVYLCASSLHYSPEDYFGQGTRLTVV.

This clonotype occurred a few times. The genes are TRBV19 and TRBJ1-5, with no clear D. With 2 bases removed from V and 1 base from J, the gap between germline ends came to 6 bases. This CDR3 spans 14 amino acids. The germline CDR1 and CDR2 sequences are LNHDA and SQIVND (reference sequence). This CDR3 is CASSIYESNQPQHF. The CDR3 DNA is TGTGCCAGTAGTATATATGAGAGCAATCAGCCCCAGCATTTT.

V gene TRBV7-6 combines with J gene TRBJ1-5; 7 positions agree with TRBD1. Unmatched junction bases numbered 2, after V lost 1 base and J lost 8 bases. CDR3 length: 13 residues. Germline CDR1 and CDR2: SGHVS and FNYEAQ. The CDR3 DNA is TGTGCCAGCAGCTTAGGAGGGGGCGAGCCCCAGCATTTT. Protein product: CASSLGGGEPQHF.

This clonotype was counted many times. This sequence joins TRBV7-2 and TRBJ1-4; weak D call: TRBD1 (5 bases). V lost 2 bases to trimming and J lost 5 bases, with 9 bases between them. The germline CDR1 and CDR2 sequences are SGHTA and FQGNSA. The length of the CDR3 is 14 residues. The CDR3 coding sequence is TGTGCCAGCAGCTTAACCAGGACAAATGAAAAACTGTTTTTT. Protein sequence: CASSLTRTNEKLFF.

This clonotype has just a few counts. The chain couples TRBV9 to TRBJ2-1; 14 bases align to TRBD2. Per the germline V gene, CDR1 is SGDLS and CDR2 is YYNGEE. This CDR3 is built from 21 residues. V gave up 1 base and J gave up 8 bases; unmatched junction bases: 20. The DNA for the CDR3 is TGTGCCAGCAGCGTACACGGGGGAAACAGGCTCTGGACTAGCGGGAGGTATGAGCAGTTCTTC. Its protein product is CASSVHGGNRLWTSGRYEQFF.

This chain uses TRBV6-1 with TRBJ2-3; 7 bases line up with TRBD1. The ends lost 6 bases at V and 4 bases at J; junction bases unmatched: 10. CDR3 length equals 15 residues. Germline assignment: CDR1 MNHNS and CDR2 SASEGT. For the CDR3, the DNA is TGTGCCAGCAGCGTCGACAGGGTTGGTGCAGATACGCAGTATTTT. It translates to CASSVDRVGADTQYF.

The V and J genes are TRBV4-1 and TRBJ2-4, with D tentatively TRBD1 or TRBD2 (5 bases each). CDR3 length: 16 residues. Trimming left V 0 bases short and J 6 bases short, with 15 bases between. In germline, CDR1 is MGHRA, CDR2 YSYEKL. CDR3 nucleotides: TGCGCCAGCAGCCAAGATATAGGGGTTGGAGGAAACATTCAGTACTTC. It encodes CASSQDIGVGGNIQYF.

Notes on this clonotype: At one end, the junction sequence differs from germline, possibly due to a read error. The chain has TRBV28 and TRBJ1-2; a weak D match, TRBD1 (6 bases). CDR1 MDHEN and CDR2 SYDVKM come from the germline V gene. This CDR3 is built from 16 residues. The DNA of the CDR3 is TGTGCAAGCAGTTTACGACAGGACCTCATTAACTATGGCTACCCCTTC. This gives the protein CASSLRQDLINYGYPF.

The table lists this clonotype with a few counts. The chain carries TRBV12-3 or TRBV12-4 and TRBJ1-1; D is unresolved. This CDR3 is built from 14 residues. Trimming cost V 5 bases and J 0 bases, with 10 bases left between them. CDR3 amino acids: CASSISALNTEAFF. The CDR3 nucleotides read TGTGCCAGCAGTATTAGCGCGTTGAACACTGAAGCTTTCTTT.

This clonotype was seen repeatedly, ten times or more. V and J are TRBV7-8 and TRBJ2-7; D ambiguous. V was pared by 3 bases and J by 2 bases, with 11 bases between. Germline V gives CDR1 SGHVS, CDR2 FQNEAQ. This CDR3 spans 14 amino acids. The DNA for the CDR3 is TGTGCCAGCAGCTTTGGCCGGGCCCCCTACGAGCAGTACTTC. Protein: CASSFGRAPYEQYF. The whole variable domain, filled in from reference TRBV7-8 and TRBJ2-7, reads GAGVSQSPRYKVAKRGQDVALRCDPISGHVSLFWYQQALGQGPEFLTYFQNEAQLDKSGLPSDRFFAERPEGSVSTLKIQRTQQEDSAVYLCASSFGRAPYEQYFGPGTRLTVT.

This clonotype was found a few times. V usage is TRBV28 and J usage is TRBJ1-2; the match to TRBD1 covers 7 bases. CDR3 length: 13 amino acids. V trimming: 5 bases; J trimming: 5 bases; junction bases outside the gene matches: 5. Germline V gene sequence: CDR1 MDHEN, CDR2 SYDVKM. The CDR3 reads CASSITTGYGYTF. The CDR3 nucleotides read TGTGCCAGCAGTATCACGACAGGGTATGGCTACACCTTC.

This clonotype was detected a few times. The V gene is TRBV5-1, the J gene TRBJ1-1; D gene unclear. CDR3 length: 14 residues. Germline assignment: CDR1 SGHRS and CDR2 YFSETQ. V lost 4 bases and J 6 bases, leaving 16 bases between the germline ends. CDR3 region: CASSPDVVRAEAFF. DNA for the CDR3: TGCGCCAGCAGCCCGGATGTCGTTAGGGCTGAAGCTTTCTTT.

The CDR3 sequence is CASSLVGVKEADIQYF. CDR3 nucleotide sequence: TGTGCCAGCAGCTTAGTTGGTGTAAAGGAGGCTGACATTCAGTACTTC. The genes are TRBV7-6 and TRBJ2-4, with D perhaps matching TRBD2 (5 bases). V dropped 1 base and J dropped 8 bases, with 18 bases sitting between them. This CDR3 is 16 amino acids long. Germline lookup yields CDR1 SGHVS and CDR2 FNYEAQ.

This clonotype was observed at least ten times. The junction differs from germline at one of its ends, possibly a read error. DNA of the CDR3: TGTGCCAGCAGTACCAGACAGGGAAATCAGCCCCAGCATTTT. It specifies CASSTRQGNQPQHF. The chain couples TRBV19 to TRBJ1-5; 7 nucleotides align to TRBD1. The V gene's germline CDR1 is LNHDA and CDR2 SQIVND (reference sequence). The CDR3 is 14 amino acids.

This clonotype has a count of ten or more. The chain's CDR3 is CASSFLTGWNTEAFF. The CDR3 region has the DNA TGTGCCAGCAGTTTCCTGACAGGGTGGAACACTGAAGCTTTCTTT. The chain has TRBV12-3 or TRBV12-4 and TRBJ1-1, with 7 bases lining up with TRBD1. Unmatched junction bases numbered 5, after V lost 3 bases and J lost 1 base. This CDR3 contains 15 residues.